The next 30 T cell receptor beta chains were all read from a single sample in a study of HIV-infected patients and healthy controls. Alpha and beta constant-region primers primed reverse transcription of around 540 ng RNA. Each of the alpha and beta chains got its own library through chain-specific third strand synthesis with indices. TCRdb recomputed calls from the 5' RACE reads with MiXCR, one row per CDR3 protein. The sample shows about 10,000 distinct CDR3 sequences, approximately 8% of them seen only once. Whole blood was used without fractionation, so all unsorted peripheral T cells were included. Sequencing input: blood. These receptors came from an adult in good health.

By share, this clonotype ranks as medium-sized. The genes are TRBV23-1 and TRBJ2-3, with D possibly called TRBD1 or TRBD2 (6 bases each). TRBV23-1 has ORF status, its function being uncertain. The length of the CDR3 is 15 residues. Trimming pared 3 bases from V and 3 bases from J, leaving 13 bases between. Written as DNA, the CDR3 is TGCGCCAGCAGTCACCAGGGGACTCGGACAGATACGCAGTATTTT. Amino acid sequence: CASSHQGTRTDTQYF.

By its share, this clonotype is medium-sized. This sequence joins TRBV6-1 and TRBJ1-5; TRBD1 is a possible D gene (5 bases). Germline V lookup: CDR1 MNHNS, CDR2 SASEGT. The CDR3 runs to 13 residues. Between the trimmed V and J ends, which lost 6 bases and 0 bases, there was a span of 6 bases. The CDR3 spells CASRDSSNQPQHF. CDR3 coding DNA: TGTGCCAGCAGAGACAGTAGCAATCAGCCCCAGCATTTT.

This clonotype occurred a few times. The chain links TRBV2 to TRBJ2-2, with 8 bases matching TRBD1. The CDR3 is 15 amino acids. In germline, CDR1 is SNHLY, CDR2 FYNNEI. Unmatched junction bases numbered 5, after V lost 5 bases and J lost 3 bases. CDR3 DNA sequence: TGTGCCAGCAGTAGAGACAGGGGTGACACCGGGGAGCTGTTTTTT. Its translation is CASSRDRGDTGELFF.

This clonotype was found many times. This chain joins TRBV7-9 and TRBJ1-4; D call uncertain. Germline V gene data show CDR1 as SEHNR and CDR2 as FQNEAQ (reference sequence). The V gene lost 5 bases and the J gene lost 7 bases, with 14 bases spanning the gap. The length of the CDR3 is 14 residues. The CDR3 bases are TGTGCCAGCAGCCCGGCGGCGGTGCCTGAAAAACTGTTTTTT. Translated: CASSPAAVPEKLFF.

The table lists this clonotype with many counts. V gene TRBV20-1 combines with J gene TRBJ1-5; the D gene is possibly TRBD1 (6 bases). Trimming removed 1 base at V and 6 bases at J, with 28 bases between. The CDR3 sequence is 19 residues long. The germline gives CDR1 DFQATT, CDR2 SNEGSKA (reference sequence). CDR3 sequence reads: CSARGFTQQGLPTGQPQHF. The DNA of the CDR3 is TGCAGTGCTAGAGGTTTCACCCAACAGGGATTGCCAACGGGTCAGCCCCAGCATTTT.

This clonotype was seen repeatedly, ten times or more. Written as DNA, the CDR3 is TGTGCCAGTAGTAATAATGACAGGCCTCCCTACGAGCAGTACTTC. Translation: CASSNNDRPPYEQYF. The rearrangement joins TRBV19 to TRBJ2-7, with a tentative D call TRBD1 (6 bases). The CDR3 contains 15 residues. The germline V gene encodes CDR1 LNHDA and CDR2 SQIVND (reference sequence). The V end lost 4 bases, the J end lost 2 bases, and 15 bases lay between the germline ends.

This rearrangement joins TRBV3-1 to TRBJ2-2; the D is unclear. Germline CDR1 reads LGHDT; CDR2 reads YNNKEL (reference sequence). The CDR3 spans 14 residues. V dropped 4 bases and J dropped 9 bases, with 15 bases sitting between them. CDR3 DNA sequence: TGTGCCAGCAGCCTTACCTCGACCCCCAGGGAGCTGTTTTTT. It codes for CASSLTSTPRELFF.

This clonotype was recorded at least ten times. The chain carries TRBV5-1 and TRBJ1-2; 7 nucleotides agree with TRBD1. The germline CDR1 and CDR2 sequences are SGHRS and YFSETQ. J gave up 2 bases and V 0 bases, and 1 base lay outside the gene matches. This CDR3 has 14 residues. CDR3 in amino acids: CASSLDRGNYGYTF. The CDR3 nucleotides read TGCGCCAGCAGCTTGGACAGGGGAAACTATGGCTACACCTTC.

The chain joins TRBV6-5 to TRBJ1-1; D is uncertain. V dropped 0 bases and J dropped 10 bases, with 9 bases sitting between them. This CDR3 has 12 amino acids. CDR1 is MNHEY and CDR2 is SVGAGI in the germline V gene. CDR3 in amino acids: CASSYSGRVAFF. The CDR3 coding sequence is TGTGCCAGCAGTTACTCGGGGAGGGTAGCTTTCTTT.

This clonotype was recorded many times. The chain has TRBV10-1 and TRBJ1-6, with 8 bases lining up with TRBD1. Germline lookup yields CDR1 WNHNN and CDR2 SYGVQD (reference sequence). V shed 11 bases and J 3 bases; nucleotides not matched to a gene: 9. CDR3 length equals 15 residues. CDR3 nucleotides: TGCGCCGGGGGCGGGACAGGATTCTATAATTCACCCCTCCACTTT. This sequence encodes CAGGGTGFYNSPLHF.

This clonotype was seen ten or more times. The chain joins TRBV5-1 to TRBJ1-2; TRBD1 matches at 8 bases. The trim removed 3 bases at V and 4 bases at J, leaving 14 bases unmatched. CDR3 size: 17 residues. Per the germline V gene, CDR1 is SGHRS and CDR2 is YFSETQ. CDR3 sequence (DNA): TGCGCCAGCAGCTCCACTCCCCCCGGACAGGGCGGCTATGGCTACACCTTC. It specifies CASSSTPPGQGGYGYTF.

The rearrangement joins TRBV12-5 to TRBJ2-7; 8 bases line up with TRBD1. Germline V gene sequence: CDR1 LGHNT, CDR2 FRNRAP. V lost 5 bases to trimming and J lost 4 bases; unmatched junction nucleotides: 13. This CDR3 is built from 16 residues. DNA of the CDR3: TGTGCTAGTGGTCAGCCCCGGACAGGGACTGGGTACGAGCAGTACTTC. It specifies CASGQPRTGTGYEQYF.

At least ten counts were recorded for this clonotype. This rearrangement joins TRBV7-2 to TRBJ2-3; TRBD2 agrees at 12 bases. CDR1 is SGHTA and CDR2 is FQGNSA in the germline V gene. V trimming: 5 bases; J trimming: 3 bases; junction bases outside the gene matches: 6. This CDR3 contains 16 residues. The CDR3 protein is CASSLRLAGVTDTQYF. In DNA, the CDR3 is TGTGCCAGCAGCCTTAGACTAGCGGGGGTTACAGATACGCAGTATTTT.

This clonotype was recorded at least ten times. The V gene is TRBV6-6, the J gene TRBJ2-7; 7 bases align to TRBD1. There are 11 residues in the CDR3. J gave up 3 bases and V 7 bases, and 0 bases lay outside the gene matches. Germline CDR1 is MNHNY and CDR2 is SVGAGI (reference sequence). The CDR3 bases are TGTGCCAGCACAGGGGGCTACGAGCAGTACTTC. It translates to CASTGGYEQYF.

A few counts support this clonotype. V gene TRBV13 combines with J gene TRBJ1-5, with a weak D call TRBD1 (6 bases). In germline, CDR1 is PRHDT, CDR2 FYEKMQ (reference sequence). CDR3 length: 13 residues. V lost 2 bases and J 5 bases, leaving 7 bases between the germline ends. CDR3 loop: CASSLNRDQPQHF. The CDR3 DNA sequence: TGTGCCAGCAGCTTAAACAGGGATCAGCCCCAGCATTTT.

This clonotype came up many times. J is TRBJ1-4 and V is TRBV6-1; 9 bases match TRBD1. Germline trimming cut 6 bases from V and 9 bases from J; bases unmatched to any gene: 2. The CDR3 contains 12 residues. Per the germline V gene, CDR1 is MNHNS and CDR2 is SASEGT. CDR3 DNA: TGTGCCAGCAGCGGGACAGGGCAAAAACTGTTTTTT. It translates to CASSGTGQKLFF.

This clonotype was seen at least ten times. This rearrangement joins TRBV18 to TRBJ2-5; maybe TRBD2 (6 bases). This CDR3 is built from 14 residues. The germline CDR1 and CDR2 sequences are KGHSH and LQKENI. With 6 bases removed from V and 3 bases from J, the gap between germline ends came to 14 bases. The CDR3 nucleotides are TGTGCCAGCTCGCGGGACGGAGAGAAAGAGACCCAGTACTTC. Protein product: CASSRDGEKETQYF.

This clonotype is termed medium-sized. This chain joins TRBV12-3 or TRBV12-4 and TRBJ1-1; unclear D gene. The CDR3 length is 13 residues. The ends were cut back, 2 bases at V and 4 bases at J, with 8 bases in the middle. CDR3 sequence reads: CASSLMRSTEAFF. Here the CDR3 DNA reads TGTGCCAGCAGTTTAATGAGGAGCACTGAAGCTTTCTTT.

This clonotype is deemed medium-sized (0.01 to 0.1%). CDR3 in amino acids: CASSKIEREGGYTF. DNA for the CDR3: TGTGCCAGCTCAAAAATCGAACGGGAGGGAGGCTACACCTTC. The chain employs TRBV18 and TRBJ1-2; no reliable D call. This CDR3 is built from 14 residues. In germline, CDR1 is KGHSH, CDR2 LQKENI. Trimming took 5 bases from V and 8 from J, leaving 18 bases between them.

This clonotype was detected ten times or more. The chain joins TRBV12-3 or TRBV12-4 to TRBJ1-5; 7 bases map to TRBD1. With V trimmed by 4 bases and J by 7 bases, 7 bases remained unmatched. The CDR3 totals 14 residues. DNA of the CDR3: TGTGCCAGCAGTTCAATACAGGGGATCCAGCCCCAGCATTTT. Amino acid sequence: CASSSIQGIQPQHF.

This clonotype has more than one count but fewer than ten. This CDR3 reads CASSLGRDYEQYF. CDR3 nucleotides: TGTGCCAGCAGCTTAGGCAGGGACTACGAGCAGTACTTC. This chain connects TRBV11-2 to TRBJ2-7, with TRBD1 as a possible D gene (5 bases). CDR1 is SGHAT, CDR2 FQNNGV, per germline. V lost 1 base and J 3 bases, leaving 7 bases between the germline ends. The CDR3 loop spans 13 amino acids.

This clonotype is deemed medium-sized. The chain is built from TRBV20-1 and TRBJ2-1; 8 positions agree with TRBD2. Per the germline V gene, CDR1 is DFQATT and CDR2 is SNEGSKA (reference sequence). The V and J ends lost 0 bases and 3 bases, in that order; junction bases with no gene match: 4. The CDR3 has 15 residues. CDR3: CSARELAGGYNEQFF. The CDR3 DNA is TGCAGTGCTAGAGAATTGGCGGGGGGCTACAATGAGCAGTTCTTC.

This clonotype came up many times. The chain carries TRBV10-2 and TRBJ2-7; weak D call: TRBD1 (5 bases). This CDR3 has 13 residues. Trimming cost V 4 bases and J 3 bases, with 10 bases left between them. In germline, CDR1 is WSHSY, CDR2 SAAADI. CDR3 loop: CASSVGHFYEQYF. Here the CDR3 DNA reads TGCGCCAGCAGTGTAGGACACTTCTACGAGCAGTACTTC.

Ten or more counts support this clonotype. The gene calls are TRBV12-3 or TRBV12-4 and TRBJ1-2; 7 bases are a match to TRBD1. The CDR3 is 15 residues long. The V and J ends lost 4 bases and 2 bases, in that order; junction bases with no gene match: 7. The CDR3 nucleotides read TGTGCCAGCAGTTCGCCTTCGACAGGGAACTATGGCTACACCTTC. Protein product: CASSSPSTGNYGYTF.

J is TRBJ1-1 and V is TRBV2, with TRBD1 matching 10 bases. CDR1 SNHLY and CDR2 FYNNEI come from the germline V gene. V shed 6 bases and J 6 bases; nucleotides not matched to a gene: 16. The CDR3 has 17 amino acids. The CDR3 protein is CASRLKSWTGGEAEAFF. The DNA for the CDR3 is TGTGCCAGCAGGCTAAAATCGTGGACAGGGGGAGAGGCTGAAGCTTTCTTT. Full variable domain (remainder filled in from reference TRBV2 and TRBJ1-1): EPEVTQTPSHQVTQMGQEVILRCVPISNHLYFYWYRQILGQKVEFLVSFYNNEISEKSEIFDDQFSVERPDGSNFTLKIRSTKLEDSAMYFCASRLKSWTGGEAEAFFGQGTRLTVV.

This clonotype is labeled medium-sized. This CDR3 reads CSARDVVYSNQPQHF. The CDR3, as DNA: TGCAGTGCTCGGGACGTTGTTTATAGCAATCAGCCCCAGCATTTT. The chain recombines TRBV20-1 with TRBJ1-5; perhaps TRBD1 as D (5 bases). The CDR3 is made up of 15 amino acids. V lost 5 bases and J lost 0, with 14 bases in between. Germline CDR1 reads DFQATT; CDR2 reads SNEGSKA (reference sequence).

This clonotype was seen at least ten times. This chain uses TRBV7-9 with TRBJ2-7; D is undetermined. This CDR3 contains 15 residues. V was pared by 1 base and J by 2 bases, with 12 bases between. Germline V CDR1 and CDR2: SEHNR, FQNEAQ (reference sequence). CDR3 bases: TGTGCCAGCAGCTTAGTCCCCGGACCCCCCTACGAGCAGTACTTC. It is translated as CASSLVPGPPYEQYF. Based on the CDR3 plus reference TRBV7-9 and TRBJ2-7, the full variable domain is DTGVSQNPRHKITKRGQNVTFRCDPISEHNRLYWYRQTLGQGPEFLTYFQNEAQLEKSRLLSDRFSAERPKGSFSTLEIQRTEQGDSAMYLCASSLVPGPPYEQYFGPGTRLTVT.

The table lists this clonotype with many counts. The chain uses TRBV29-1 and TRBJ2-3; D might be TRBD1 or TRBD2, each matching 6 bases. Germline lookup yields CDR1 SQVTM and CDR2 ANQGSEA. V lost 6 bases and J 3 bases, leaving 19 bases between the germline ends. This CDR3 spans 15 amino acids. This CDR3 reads CSVQKGGPMTDTQYF. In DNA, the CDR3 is TGCAGCGTCCAAAAGGGGGGTCCCATGACAGATACGCAGTATTTT.

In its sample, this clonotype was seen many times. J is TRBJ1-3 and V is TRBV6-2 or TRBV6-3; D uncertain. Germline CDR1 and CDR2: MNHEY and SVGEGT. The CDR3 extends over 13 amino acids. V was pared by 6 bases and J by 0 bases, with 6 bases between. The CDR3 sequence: CASRRGSGNTIYF. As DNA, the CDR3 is TGTGCCAGCAGGCGGGGCTCTGGAAACACCATATATTTT.

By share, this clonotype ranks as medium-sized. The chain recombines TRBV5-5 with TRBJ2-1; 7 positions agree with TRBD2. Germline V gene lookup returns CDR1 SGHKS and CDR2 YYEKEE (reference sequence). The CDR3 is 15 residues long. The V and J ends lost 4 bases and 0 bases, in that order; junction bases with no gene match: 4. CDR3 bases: TGTGCCAGCAGCCCGCGGGAGCGCTCCTACAATGAGCAGTTCTTC. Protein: CASSPRERSYNEQFF.